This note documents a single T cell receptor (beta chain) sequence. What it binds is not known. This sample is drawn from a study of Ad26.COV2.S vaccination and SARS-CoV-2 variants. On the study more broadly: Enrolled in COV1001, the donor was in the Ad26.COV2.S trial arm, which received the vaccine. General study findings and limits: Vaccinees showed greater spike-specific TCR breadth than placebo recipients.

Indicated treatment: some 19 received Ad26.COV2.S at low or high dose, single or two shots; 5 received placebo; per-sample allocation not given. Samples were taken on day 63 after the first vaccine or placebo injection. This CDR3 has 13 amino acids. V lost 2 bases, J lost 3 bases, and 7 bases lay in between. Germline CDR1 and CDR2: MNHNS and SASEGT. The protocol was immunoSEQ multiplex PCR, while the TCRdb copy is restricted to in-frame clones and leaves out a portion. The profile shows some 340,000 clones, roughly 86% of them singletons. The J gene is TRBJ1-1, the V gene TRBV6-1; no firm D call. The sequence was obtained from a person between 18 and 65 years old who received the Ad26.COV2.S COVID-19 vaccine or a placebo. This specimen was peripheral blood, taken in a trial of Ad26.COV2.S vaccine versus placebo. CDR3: CASSEIRDTEAFF. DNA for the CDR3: TGTGCCAGCAGTGAAATTAGGGACACTGAAGCTTTCTTT.